These 16 T cell receptor beta chains share one sample of origin, sequenced in a study of blood T cells in healthy people across ages. For the second PCR, which ran for 7 to 11 cycles, a sample-barcoded 5' primer and a J-beta primer mix were used. Via MiXCR, TCRdb re-called the 5' RACE reads, giving one row per CDR3 protein. The table shows hundreds of thousands of distinct CDR3 sequences, with under 65% occurring only once. Sample: blood. The receptors stem from a man between 60 and 70 years old in good health.

V gene TRBV10-2 combines with J gene TRBJ1-5, with a tentative D call TRBD1 (6 bases). The V end was cut by 6 bases, the J end by 7 bases, with 16 bases between. The CDR3 sequence is 14 residues long. The germline CDR1 and CDR2 sequences are WSHSY and SAAADI. DNA for the CDR3: TGCGCCAGCAGCGGGCAGGGGTTCTTCCAGCCCCAGCATTTT. Protein sequence: CASSGQGFFQPQHF.

This chain connects TRBV5-1 to TRBJ2-7; unclear D gene. CDR3 length equals 12 residues. Trimming pared 4 bases from V and 3 bases from J, leaving 8 bases between. CDR1 SGHRS and CDR2 YFSETQ come from the germline V gene. The CDR3 spells CASSPDIYEQYF. The DNA of the CDR3 is TGCGCCAGCAGCCCTGACATCTACGAGCAGTACTTC.

This clonotype occurred a few times. The CDR3 nucleotides read TGTGCCAGCTCACCGGGACCTAGCGACGATACGCAGTATTTT. Encoded protein: CASSPGPSDDTQYF. J is TRBJ2-3 and V is TRBV18; D is perhaps TRBD2 (6 bases). In germline, CDR1 is KGHSH, CDR2 LQKENI. This CDR3 has 14 residues. Trimming shortened V by 3 bases and J by 6 bases, and 13 bases separated the two germline ends.

This clonotype was picked up a small number of times. The CDR3 is CSASGGTPVGEKLFF. CDR3 DNA sequence: TGCAGTGCTAGTGGGGGAACGCCTGTCGGGGAAAAACTGTTTTTT. The J gene is TRBJ1-4, the V gene TRBV20-1; weak D call: TRBD1 (5 bases). The CDR3 loop spans 15 amino acids. V dropped 3 bases and J dropped 8 bases, with 19 bases sitting between them. Germline V gene data show CDR1 as DFQATT and CDR2 as SNEGSKA (reference sequence).

The chain is built from TRBV7-9 and TRBJ2-3; D might be TRBD2 (6 bases). V lost 5 bases, J lost 2 bases, and 11 bases lay in between. The germline V gene encodes CDR1 SEHNR and CDR2 FQNEAQ (reference sequence). This CDR3 contains 14 residues. CDR3 protein: CASSRTTFTDTQYF. The DNA of the CDR3 is TGTGCCAGCAGCCGGACTACCTTCACAGATACGCAGTATTTT.

The rearrangement joins TRBV3-1 to TRBJ2-5, with D possibly TRBD1 on 6 matching bases. The DNA end lines up better with TRBJ2-7; the J call may be wrong. The CDR3 length is 15 residues. Germline assignment: CDR1 LGHDT and CDR2 YNNKEL (reference sequence). The CDR3 here is CASSPVGAGVDEQYF. CDR3 sequence (DNA): TGTGCCAGCAGCCCTGTGGGGGCAGGGGTGGACGAGCAGTACTTC.

In this sample, this clonotype turned up a few times. The rearrangement links TRBV6-5 to TRBJ2-5, with 7 bases identical to TRBD1. The CDR3 is 14 amino acids. Trimming took 5 bases from V and 4 from J; bases not matched to a gene: 7. From germline, CDR1 is MNHEY and CDR2 SVGAGI. The chain's CDR3 is CASSRGQAGETQYF. Here the CDR3 DNA reads TGTGCCAGCAGTCGAGGACAGGCGGGAGAGACCCAGTACTTC.

The chain joins TRBV12-3 or TRBV12-4 to TRBJ2-1; 13 bases match TRBD2. This CDR3 is built from 18 residues. V dropped 2 bases and J dropped 7; count of bases not matched to a gene: 11. CDR3 DNA sequence: TGTGCCAGCAGTTTAAGGACTAGCGGGGGTCGCCTGGTTAATGAGCAGTTCTTC. Translated, it gives CASSLRTSGGRLVNEQFF.

This clonotype appeared a few times. This rearrangement joins TRBV4-2 to TRBJ2-7, with a tentative D call TRBD1 (7 bases). Germline CDR1 LGHNA, CDR2 YNFKEQ. V lost 0 bases and J 3 bases, leaving 12 bases between the germline ends. The CDR3 runs 15 residues. The CDR3: CASSQESRGVYEQYF. The CDR3 region has the DNA TGTGCCAGCAGCCAAGAATCCAGGGGGGTCTACGAGCAGTACTTC.

The chain is built from TRBV14 and TRBJ2-6; D gene uncertain. Per the germline V gene, CDR1 is SGHDN and CDR2 is FVKESK. With 1 base removed from V and 6 bases from J, the gap between germline ends came to 4 bases. There are 13 residues in the CDR3. The CDR3: CASSQVSANVLTF. The DNA for the CDR3 is TGTGCCAGCAGCCAAGTCTCGGCCAACGTCCTGACTTTC.

This clonotype was counted only a few times. This chain links TRBV7-9 with TRBJ2-4; tentatively, D is TRBD1 or TRBD2 (5 bases each). Trimming took 2 bases from V and 7 from J, leaving 12 bases between them. Looked up from germline, CDR1 is SEHNR and CDR2 is FQNEAQ (reference sequence). CDR3 length: 14 amino acids. The CDR3 is CASSLSAGTNIQYF. CDR3 in DNA: TGTGCCAGCAGCTTATCGGCAGGGACGAACATTCAGTACTTC. Together with reference TRBV7-9 and TRBJ2-4, the CDR3 gives the full variable domain: DTGVSQNPRHKITKRGQNVTFRCDPISEHNRLYWYRQTLGQGPEFLTYFQNEAQLEKSRLLSDRFSAERPKGSFSTLEIQRTEQGDSAMYLCASSLSAGTNIQYFGAGTRLSVL.

This clonotype was recorded a few times. The chain has TRBV11-2 and TRBJ2-4; the D gene could be TRBD1 or TRBD2 (5 bases each). V lost 6 bases to trimming and J lost 0 bases, with 9 bases between them. The germline V gene encodes CDR1 SGHAT and CDR2 FQNNGV. CDR3 length: 14 residues. Here the CDR3 DNA reads TGTGCCAGCAGTTTTGGGACAGCCAAAAACATTCAGTACTTC. Its translation is CASSFGTAKNIQYF.

The table lists this clonotype with a count of one. The chain employs TRBV7-9 and TRBJ1-2; no reliable D call. Germline CDR1 is SEHNR and CDR2 is FQNEAQ (reference sequence). Trimming removed 1 base at V and 4 bases at J, with 13 bases between. There are 15 residues in the CDR3. The CDR3 DNA reads TGTGCCAGCAGCTTAGGTCCTCCAGCAACCTATGGCTACACCTTC. Translated, it gives CASSLGPPATYGYTF. The full variable domain, with the rest looked up from reference TRBV7-9 and TRBJ1-2, is DTGVSQNPRHKITKRGQNVTFRCDPISEHNRLYWYRQTLGQGPEFLTYFQNEAQLEKSRLLSDRFSAERPKGSFSTLEIQRTEQGDSAMYLCASSLGPPATYGYTFGSGTRLTVV.

This clonotype has just a few counts. This chain joins TRBV29-1 and TRBJ2-1; 9 bases are a match to TRBD2. V was pared by 4 bases and J by 7 bases, with 11 bases of the junction left unmatched. The CDR3 is 15 amino acids. The germline V gene has CDR1 SQVTM and CDR2 ANQGSEA. CDR3 loop: CSVGPGTSSLNEQFF. DNA for the CDR3: TGCAGCGTTGGACCCGGGACTAGCAGTCTTAATGAGCAGTTCTTC.

The chain is built from TRBV7-9 and TRBJ2-3, with 9 bases fitting TRBD2. The CDR3 runs 15 residues. V gave up 4 bases and J gave up 2 bases; unmatched junction bases: 4. CDR1 and CDR2 from the germline V gene are SEHNR and FQNEAQ (reference sequence). DNA of the CDR3: TGTGCCAGCAGCTCGAGCGGGGGGATCACAGATACGCAGTATTTT. It is translated as CASSSSGGITDTQYF.

This sequence joins TRBV6-4 and TRBJ1-2, with D unclear. Looked up from germline, CDR1 is MRHNA and CDR2 is SNTAGT. This CDR3 has 12 residues. The V gene lost 3 bases and the J gene lost 11 bases, with 13 bases spanning the gap. The CDR3 is CASSEFMGSYTF. As DNA, the CDR3 is TGTGCCAGCAGTGAATTTATGGGGAGTTACACCTTC.